These T cell receptor beta chains were read from a single sample in a study of lymphopenia after photon versus proton radiotherapy. This table comes from immunoSEQ multiplex PCR, and its TCRdb copy is limited to in-frame clones, with some not included. Among 150,000 to 200,000 clones, 75% to 90% were seen once, and the ten largest hold less than 6%. Sequenced here: peripheral blood, sampled from a patient treated with photon-based radiotherapy. These receptors came from a man between 50 and 59 years old with gastric cancer. The CDR3 runs from the conserved cysteine through the conserved F or W. A D gene is named only where the DNA matches it firmly. Some rows have no size entry. The others give once, few or many, or a class for an expanded clone.

abundance	v_gene	j_gene	d_gene	CDR3aa	CDR3nt
.	TRBV6-1	TRBJ2-7	.	CASSTTGSTEQYF	TGTGCCAGCAGCACGACAGGCTCGACGGAGCAGTACTTC
.	TRBV5-6	TRBJ2-1	.	CASSPYSLPGNEQFF	TGTGCCAGCAGCCCATACTCCCTCCCGGGCAATGAGCAGTTCTTC
.	TRBV27	TRBJ2-5	.	CASSRPQETQYF	TGTGCCAGCAGTCGTCCCCAAGAGACCCAGTACTTC
.	TRBV6-5	TRBJ1-4	TRBD1	CASSLRSGGEEKLFF	TGTGCCAGCAGTTTGCGGTCAGGGGGAGAAGAAAAACTGTTTTTT
.	TRBV6-1	TRBJ1-3	.	CASISSGNTIYF	TGTGCCAGCATATCTTCTGGAAACACCATATATTTT
.	TRBV11-2	TRBJ2-1	TRBD2	CASSLTRSGGNEQFF	TGTGCCAGCAGCTTAACGCGAAGCGGGGGCAATGAGCAGTTCTTC
once	TRBV6-5	TRBJ1-1	.	CASSSITEAFF	TGTGCCAGCAGTTCAATCACTGAAGCTTTCTTT
.	TRBV27	TRBJ2-5	.	CASRDPRETQYF	TGTGCCAGCAGGGACCCTCGGGAGACCCAGTACTTC
.	TRBV19	TRBJ2-7	.	CASRTTGQTYEQYF	TGTGCCAGTAGGACTACAGGACAAACGTACGAGCAGTACTTC
.	TRBV7-2	TRBJ2-7	.	CASSFGRVEQYF	TGTGCCAGCAGCTTCGGACGTGTCGAGCAGTACTTC
.	TRBV7-6	TRBJ2-5	TRBD2	CASSPEGSGASQETQYF	TGTGCCAGCAGCCCGGAGGGTAGCGGGGCCTCCCAAGAGACCCAGTACTTC
.	TRBV27	TRBJ2-1	TRBD1	CASTWTGANEQFF	TGTGCCAGCACCTGGACAGGGGCGAATGAGCAGTTCTTC
.	TRBV18	TRBJ2-1	.	CASSYGEQFF	TGTGCCAGCTCATACGGTGAGCAGTTCTTC
once	TRBV5-8	TRBJ2-7	.	CASSLDIGLRGQYF	TGTGCCAGCAGCTTGGACATTGGCTTGAGGGGGCAGTACTTC
.	TRBV11-2	TRBJ1-1	TRBD1	CASNRQGGNTEAFF	TGTGCCAGCAACCGACAGGGTGGGAACACTGAAGCTTTCTTT
.	TRBV25-1	TRBJ2-7	TRBD1	CASSELGTGGHEQYF	TGTGCCAGCAGTGAATTAGGGACAGGGGGCCACGAGCAGTACTTC